This T cell receptor beta chain was identified in a study of blood T cell repertoires in COVID-19. This CDR3 region has 15 residues. Germline-derived CDR1 and CDR2 are LGHNA and YSLEER. V lost 1 base, J lost 5 bases, and 12 bases lay in between. The Seattle site enrolled patients during active infection and followed them longitudinally. Original processing notes: For nucleated cells, counts were estimated from reference gene primer amplification. Assay: immunoSEQ multiplex PCR; the TCRdb copy retains only in-frame clones and omits some. That table furnishes V, J and clone size, whereas the DNA furnished D and trimming. The data show approximately 300,000 clones, roughly 86% seen once.

The genes are TRBV4-3 and TRBJ2-1; D is perhaps TRBD2 (6 bases). The sequence was collected from a woman aged 25 to 39 with COVID-19, enrolled during active disease. The material sequenced was peripheral blood. CDR3 in amino acids: CASSQGDSPNNEQFF. In DNA form, the CDR3 reads TGCGCCAGCAGCCAAGGGGACTCGCCGAACAATGAGCAGTTCTTC.